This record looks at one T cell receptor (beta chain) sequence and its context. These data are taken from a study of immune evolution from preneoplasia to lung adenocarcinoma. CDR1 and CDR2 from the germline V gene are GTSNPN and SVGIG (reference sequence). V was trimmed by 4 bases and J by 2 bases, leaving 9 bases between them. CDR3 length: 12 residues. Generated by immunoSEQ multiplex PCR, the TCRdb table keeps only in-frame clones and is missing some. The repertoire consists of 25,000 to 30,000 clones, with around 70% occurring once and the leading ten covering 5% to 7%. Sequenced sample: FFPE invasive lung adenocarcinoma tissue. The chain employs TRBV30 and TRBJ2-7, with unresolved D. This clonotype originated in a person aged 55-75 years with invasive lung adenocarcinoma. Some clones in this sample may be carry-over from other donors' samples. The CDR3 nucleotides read TGTGCCTGGATGGCTGGGACCTACGAGCAGTACTTC. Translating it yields CAWMAGTYEQYF.